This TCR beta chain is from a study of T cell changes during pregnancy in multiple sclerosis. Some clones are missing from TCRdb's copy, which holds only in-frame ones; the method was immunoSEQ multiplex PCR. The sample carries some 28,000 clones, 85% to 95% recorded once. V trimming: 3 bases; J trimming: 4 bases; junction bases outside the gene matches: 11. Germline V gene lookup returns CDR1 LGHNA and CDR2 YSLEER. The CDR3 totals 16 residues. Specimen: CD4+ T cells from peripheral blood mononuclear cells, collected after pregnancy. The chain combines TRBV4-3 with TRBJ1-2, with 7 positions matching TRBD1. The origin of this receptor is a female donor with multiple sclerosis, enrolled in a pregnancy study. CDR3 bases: TGCGCCAGCAGCCACGAGCGAGACAGGGCGGTCTATGGCTACACCTTC. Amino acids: CASSHERDRAVYGYTF.